Sequencing of this T cell receptor (beta chain) was carried out in a study of cytomegalovirus exposure and HLA in healthy donors. The study, taken as a whole, reports: In a later analysis, across HLA loci, associated TCR counts were highest for DRB1, lowest for HLA-C. A link between a missense DCLRE1C variant and TCR beta V- and J-gene trimming emerged from a later analysis. It was taken for granted in presence/absence analyses that sequencing depth across donors was roughly uniform. Using a false discovery rate of 0.05, a later analysis showed that approximately 17,000 TCR beta sequences were associated with HLA alleles.

PCR employed 60 Vbeta and 13 Jbeta primers. Profiling relied on immunoSEQ multiplex PCR, and the TCRdb table lists in-frame clones only, not all of them. The table records about 82,000 clones, over 70% of them present only once. This clone was picked up one time. What it binds is not known. Other DNA sequences in this sample translate to the same CDR3. The CDR3 sequence is 12 residues long. The germline gives CDR1 SQVTM, CDR2 ANQGSEA. Trimming cost V 7 bases and J 0 bases, with 9 bases left between them. Sequenced: PBMCs. This clonotype was sampled from a man aged 30-40 years in good health and CMV-seropositive. The rearrangement uses TRBV29-1 and TRBJ1-1; TRBD1 might be the D (5 bases). The CDR3 DNA reads TGCAGCGCTTCGACAGTGAACACTGAAGCTTTCTTT. It yields the protein CSASTVNTEAFF.